These 10 T cell receptor beta chains came from one sample sequenced in a study of blood T cell repertoires in COVID-19. The assay was immunoSEQ multiplex PCR, and TCRdb's table has in-frame clones only and misses some. The profile shows fewer than 200,000 clones, more than 75% of them singletons. Sequencing input: peripheral blood. These TCRs come from a man aged 40-55 years with active or convalescent COVID-19.

The chain recombines TRBV19 with TRBJ2-5, with TRBD1 as a possible D gene (5 bases). Trimming removed 4 bases from V and 2 bases from J, with 11 bases in between. The CDR3 runs 14 residues. CDR1 and CDR2 (germline): LNHDA, SQIVND (reference sequence). CDR3 in amino acids: CASSTLDSQETQYF. Written as DNA, the CDR3 is TGTGCCAGTAGTACTCTCGACAGTCAAGAGACCCAGTACTTC.

The chain combines TRBV29-1 with TRBJ2-1, with D perhaps TRBD2 (6 bases). CDR1 and CDR2 from the germline V gene are SQVTM and ANQGSEA. The CDR3 sequence is 13 residues long. The V end lost 4 bases, the J end lost 5 bases, and 12 bases lay between the germline ends. The CDR3 DNA reads TGCAGCGTTGCGACGGGGGACCACAATGAGCAGTTCTTC. Protein sequence: CSVATGDHNEQFF.

DNA of the CDR3: TGTGCCAGCAGACCGGGCGGACAGGGGTATGGCTACACCTTC. Translating gives CASRPGGQGYGYTF. The chain is built from TRBV6-6 and TRBJ1-2; TRBD1 matches at 9 bases. The CDR3 covers 14 residues. In germline, CDR1 is MNHNY, CDR2 SVGAGI (reference sequence). The V segment lost 6 bases and the J segment 5 bases; nucleotides outside the gene matches: 7.

This chain links TRBV29-1 with TRBJ1-2; D is perhaps TRBD1 (6 bases). Germline CDR1 reads SQVTM; CDR2 reads ANQGSEA. The V and J ends lost 0 bases and 8 bases respectively, with 16 bases between them. This CDR3 is built from 14 residues. This chain's CDR3 is CSVEEVPGHGGYTF. CDR3 coding DNA: TGCAGCGTTGAAGAAGTCCCGGGACATGGGGGCTACACCTTC.

The chain recombines TRBV7-9 with TRBJ2-1, with 7 bases identical to TRBD2. The germline V gene has CDR1 SEHNR and CDR2 FQNEAQ (reference sequence). The trim removed 2 bases at V and 7 bases at J, leaving 5 bases unmatched. The CDR3 runs 14 residues. This CDR3 is CASSLSGGGNEQFF. The CDR3 DNA reads as TGTGCCAGCAGCTTATCCGGCGGGGGAAATGAGCAGTTCTTC.

A note on this clone: The same CDR3 arises from other DNA sequences in this sample as well. The V and J genes are TRBV29-1 and TRBJ1-1; D not resolved. The germline gives CDR1 SQVTM, CDR2 ANQGSEA. Trimming cost V 4 bases and J 0 bases, with 9 bases left between them. The CDR3 contains 13 residues. CDR3: CSVAEDMNTEAFF. The CDR3 DNA follows: TGCAGCGTTGCGGAAGACATGAACACTGAAGCTTTCTTT.

This rearrangement joins TRBV24-1 to TRBJ1-2; 8 positions agree with TRBD1. CDR1 and CDR2 from the germline V gene are KGHDR and SFDVKD. There are 13 residues in the CDR3. The V segment lost 5 bases and the J segment 8 bases; nucleotides outside the gene matches: 6. CDR3 coding DNA: TGTGCCACCAGTGGCGGGACAGGATCCGGCTACACCTTC. The encoded protein is CATSGGTGSGYTF.

The gene calls are TRBV6-5 and TRBJ2-2, with unresolved D. The CDR3 length is 13 residues. The V gene's germline CDR1 is MNHEY and CDR2 SVGAGI. Trimming took 2 bases from V and 3 from J, leaving 4 bases between them. The DNA of the CDR3 is TGTGCCAGCAGTTACCCTTACACCGGGGAGCTGTTTTTT. This sequence encodes CASSYPYTGELFF.

The rearrangement joins TRBV5-1 to TRBJ1-4; 7 nucleotides align to TRBD1. CDR1 is SGHRS, CDR2 YFSETQ, per germline. The J segment lost 3 bases and the V segment lost 2 bases, leaving 7 bases of the junction unmatched. This CDR3 comprises 16 residues. As DNA, the CDR3 is TGCGCCAGCAGCTTAAACGCAGGGGGTGCTAATGAAAAACTGTTTTTT. Protein: CASSLNAGGANEKLFF.

The CDR3 spells CASSPLAGGQYNEQFF. The CDR3 nucleotides read TGTGCCAGCAGCCCACTGGCGGGGGGGCAGTACAATGAGCAGTTCTTC. V and J are TRBV14 and TRBJ2-1; 9 bases map to TRBD2. This CDR3 comprises 16 residues. J was trimmed by 4 bases and V by 4 bases; bases with no gene match: 8. Germline V CDR1 and CDR2: SGHDN, FVKESK.